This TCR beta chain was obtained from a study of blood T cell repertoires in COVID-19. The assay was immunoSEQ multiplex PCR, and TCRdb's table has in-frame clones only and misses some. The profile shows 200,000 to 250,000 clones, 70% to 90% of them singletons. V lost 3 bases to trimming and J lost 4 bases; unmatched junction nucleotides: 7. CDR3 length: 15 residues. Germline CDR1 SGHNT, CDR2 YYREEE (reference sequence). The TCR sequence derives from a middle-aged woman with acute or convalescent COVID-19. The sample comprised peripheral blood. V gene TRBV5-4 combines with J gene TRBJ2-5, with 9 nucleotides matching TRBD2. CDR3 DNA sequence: TGTGCCAGCAGCTCTGCGGGGGGGCATAGAGAGACCCAGTACTTC. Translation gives CASSSAGGHRETQYF.